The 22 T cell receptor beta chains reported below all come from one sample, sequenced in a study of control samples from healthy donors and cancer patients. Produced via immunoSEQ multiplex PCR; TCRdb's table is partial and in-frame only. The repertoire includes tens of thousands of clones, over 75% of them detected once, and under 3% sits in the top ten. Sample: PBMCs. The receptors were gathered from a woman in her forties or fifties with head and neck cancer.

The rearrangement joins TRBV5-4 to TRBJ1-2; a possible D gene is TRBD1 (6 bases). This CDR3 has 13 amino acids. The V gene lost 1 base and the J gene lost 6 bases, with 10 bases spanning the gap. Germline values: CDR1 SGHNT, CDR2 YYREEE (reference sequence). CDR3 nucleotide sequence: TGTGCCAGCAGCTTGACAGGGTTGGATGGCTACACCTTC. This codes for CASSLTGLDGYTF.

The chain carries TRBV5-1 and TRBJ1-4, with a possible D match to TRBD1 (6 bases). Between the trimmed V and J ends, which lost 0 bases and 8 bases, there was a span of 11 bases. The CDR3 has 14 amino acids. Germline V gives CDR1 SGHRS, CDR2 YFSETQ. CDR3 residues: CASSLAGTREKLFF. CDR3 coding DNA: TGCGCCAGCAGCTTGGCAGGGACAAGGGAAAAACTGTTTTTT. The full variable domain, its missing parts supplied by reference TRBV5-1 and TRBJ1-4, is KAGVTQTPRYLIKTRGQQVTLSCSPISGHRSVSWYQQTPGQGLQFLFEYFSETQRNKGNFPGRFSGRQFSNSRSEMNVSTLELGDSALYLCASSLAGTREKLFFGSGTQLSVL.

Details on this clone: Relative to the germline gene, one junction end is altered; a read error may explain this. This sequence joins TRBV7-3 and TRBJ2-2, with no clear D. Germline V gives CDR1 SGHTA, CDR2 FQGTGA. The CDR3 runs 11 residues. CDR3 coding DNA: TGTGCCAGCACCAACAGCGGGGAGCTGTTTTTT. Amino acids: CASTNSGELFF.

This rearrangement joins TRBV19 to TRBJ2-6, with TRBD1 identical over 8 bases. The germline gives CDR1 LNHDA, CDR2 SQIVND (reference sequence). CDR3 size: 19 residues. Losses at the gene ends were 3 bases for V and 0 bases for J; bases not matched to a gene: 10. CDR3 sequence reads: CASSIIPGQASSGANVLTF. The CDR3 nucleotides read TGTGCCAGTAGTATTATCCCGGGACAGGCTTCCTCTGGGGCCAACGTCCTGACTTTC.

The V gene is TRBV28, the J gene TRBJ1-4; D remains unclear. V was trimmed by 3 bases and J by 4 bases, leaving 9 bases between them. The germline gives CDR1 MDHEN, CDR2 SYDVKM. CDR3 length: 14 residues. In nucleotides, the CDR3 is TGTGCCAGCAGTTTTAGCTTACATAATGAAAAACTGTTTTTT. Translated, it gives CASSFSLHNEKLFF.

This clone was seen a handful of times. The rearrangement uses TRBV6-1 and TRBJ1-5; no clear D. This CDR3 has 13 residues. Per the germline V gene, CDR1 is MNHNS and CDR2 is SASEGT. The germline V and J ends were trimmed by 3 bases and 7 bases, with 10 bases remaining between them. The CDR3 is CASSEAVEQPQHF. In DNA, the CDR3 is TGTGCCAGCAGTGAGGCAGTGGAGCAGCCCCAGCATTTT.

The CDR3 DNA follows: TGCGCCAGCAGTCCAACCAGGGGGCATACTGAAGCTTTCTTT. This gives the protein CASSPTRGHTEAFF. The rearrangement uses TRBV5-1 and TRBJ1-1; 8 nucleotides line up with TRBD1. This CDR3 is 14 amino acids long. Trimming removed 5 bases from V and 5 bases from J; junction bases left unmatched: 8. Germline CDR1 reads SGHRS; CDR2 reads YFSETQ.

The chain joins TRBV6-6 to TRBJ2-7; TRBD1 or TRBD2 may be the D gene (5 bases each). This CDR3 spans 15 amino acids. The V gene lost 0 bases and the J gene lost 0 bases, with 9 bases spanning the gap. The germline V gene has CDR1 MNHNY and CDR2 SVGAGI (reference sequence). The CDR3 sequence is CASSYSPGSSYEQYF. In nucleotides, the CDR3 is TGTGCCAGCAGTTACTCGCCAGGGAGCTCCTACGAGCAGTACTTC.

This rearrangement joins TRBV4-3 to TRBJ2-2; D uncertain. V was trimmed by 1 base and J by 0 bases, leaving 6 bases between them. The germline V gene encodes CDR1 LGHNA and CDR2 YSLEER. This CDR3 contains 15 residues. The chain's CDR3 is CASSQGAPNTGELFF. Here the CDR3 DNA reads TGCGCCAGCAGCCAAGGGGCCCCGAACACCGGGGAGCTGTTTTTT.

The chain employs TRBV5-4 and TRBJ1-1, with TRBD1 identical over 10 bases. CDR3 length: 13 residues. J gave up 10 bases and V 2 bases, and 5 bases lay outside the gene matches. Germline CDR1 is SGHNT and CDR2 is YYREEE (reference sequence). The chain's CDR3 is CASSLDRGRGAFF. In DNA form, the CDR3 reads TGTGCCAGCAGCTTAGACAGGGGGCGCGGAGCTTTCTTT.

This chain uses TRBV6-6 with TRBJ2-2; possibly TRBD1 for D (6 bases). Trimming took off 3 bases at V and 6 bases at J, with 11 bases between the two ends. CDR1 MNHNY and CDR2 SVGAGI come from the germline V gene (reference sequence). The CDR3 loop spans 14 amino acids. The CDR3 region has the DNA TGTGCCAGCAGTTATTACAACAGGGCCGGGGAGCTGTTTTTT. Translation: CASSYYNRAGELFF.

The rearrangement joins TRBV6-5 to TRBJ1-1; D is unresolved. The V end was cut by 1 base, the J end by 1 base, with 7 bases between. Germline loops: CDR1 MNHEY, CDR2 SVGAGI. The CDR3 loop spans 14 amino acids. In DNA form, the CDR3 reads TGTGCCAGCAGTTACTTCGGGAAGAACACTGAAGCTTTCTTT. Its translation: CASSYFGKNTEAFF.

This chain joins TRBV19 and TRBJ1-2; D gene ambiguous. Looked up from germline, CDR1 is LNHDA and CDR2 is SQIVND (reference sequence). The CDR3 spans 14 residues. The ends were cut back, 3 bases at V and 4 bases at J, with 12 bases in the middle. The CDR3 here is CASSIGSASYGYTF. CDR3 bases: TGTGCCAGTAGTATCGGCAGTGCCAGCTATGGCTACACCTTC.

The CDR3, as DNA: TGCGCCAGCAGCCAAGATAGACTAGCGGGGGGGCATTTTTTGTACAATGAGCAGTTCTTC. It translates to CASSQDRLAGGHFLYNEQFF. V is TRBV4-1 and J is TRBJ2-1; 14 positions match TRBD2. V was pared by 0 bases and J by 4 bases, with 11 bases of the junction left unmatched. Germline V gene lookup returns CDR1 MGHRA and CDR2 YSYEKL. This CDR3 is 20 amino acids long.

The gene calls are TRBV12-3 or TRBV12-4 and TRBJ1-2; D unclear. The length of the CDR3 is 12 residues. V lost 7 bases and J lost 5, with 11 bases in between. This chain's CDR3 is CASTSRGYGYTF. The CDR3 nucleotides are TGTGCCAGCACCTCTAGAGGATATGGCTACACCTTC.

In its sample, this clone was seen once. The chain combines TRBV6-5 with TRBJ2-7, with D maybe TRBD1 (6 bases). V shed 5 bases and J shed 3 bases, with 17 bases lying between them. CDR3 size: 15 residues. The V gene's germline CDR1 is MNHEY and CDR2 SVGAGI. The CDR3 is CASSPDLGTHYEQYF. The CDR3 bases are TGTGCCAGCAGTCCCGACCTTGGGACACACTACGAGCAGTACTTC.

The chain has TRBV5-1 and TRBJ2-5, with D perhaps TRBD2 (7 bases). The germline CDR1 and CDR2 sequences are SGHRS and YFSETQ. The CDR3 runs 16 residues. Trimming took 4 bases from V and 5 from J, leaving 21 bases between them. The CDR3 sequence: CASSGSGGAVRETQYF. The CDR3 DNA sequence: TGCGCCAGCAGCGGCTCGGGGGGCGCAGTCAGGGAGACCCAGTACTTC.

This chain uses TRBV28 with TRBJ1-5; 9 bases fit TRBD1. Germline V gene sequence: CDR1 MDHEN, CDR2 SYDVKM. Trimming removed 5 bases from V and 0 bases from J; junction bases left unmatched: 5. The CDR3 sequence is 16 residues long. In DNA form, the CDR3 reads TGTGCCAGCAGTCCCACAGGGGGCCATAGCAATCAGCCCCAGCATTTT. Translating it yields CASSPTGGHSNQPQHF. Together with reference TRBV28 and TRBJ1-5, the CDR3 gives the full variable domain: DVKVTQSSRYLVKRTGEKVFLECVQDMDHENMFWYRQDPGLGLRLIYFSYDVKMKEKGDIPEGYSVSREKKERFSLILESASTNQTSMYLCASSPTGGHSNQPQHFGDGTRLSIL.

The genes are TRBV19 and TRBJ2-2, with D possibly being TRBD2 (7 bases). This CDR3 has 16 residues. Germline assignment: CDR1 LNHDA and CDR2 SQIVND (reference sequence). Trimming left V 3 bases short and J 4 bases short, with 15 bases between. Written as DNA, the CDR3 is TGTGCCAGTAGTATTGGAGGGGGGGCCCCCACCGGGGAGCTGTTTTTT. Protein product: CASSIGGGAPTGELFF. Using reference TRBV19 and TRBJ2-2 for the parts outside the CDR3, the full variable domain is DGGITQSPKYLFRKEGQNVTLSCEQNLNHDAMYWYRQDPGQGLRLIYYSQIVNDFQKGDIAEGYSVSREKKESFPLTVTSAQKNPTAFYLCASSIGGGAPTGELFFGEGSRLTVL.

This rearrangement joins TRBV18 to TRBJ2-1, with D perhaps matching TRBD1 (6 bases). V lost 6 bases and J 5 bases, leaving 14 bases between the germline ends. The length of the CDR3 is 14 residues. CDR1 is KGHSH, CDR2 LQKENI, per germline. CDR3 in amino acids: CASSSVQGNNEQFF. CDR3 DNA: TGTGCCAGCTCCTCTGTACAGGGCAACAATGAGCAGTTCTTC.

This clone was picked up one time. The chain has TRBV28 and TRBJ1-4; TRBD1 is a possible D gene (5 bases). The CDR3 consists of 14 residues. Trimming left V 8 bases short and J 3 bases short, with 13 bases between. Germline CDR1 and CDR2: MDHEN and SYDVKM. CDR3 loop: CASRGGVPNEKLFF. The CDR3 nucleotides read TGTGCCAGCCGGGGAGGGGTGCCTAATGAAAAACTGTTTTTT.

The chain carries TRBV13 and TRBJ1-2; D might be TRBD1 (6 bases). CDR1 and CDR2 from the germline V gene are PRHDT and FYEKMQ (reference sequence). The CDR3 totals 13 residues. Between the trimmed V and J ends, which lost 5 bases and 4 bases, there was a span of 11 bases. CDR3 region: CASSLQGPYGYTF. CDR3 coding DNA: TGTGCCAGCAGCCTACAGGGCCCCTATGGCTACACCTTC.